The rows below give T cell receptor beta chains drawn from one sample of a study of blood T cell repertoires in COVID-19. TCRdb's table, derived via immunoSEQ multiplex PCR, lists solely in-frame clones and lacks some. This table holds approximately 140,000 clones, approximately 90% found once. The sample comprised peripheral blood. All receptors derive from a man aged 18 to 29 with COVID-19, enrolled during active disease. Each CDR3 is given with its conserved first and last residue. The D gene is left open where the match is weak. The size entry is marked missing in some rows and otherwise reads once, few, many or a size class.

cdr3_nt: TGTGCCTGGAGTGGGGGGCGCACGGGAGGCGAGCAGTACTTC
cdr3_aa: CAWSGGRTGGEQYF
j_call: TRBJ2-7
d_call: .
clone_size: .
v_call: TRBV30

cdr3_nt: TGCGCCAGCAGCCAAGTCCGGCTAGCGGGAGCGGAGTACTACGAGCAGTACTTC
cdr3_aa: CASSQVRLAGAEYYEQYF
j_call: TRBJ2-7
d_call: TRBD2
clone_size: .
v_call: TRBV4-3

cdr3_nt: TGTGCCAGCAGCCCCGGGGGATGGGGGGGCGAGCAGTACTTC
cdr3_aa: CASSPGGWGGEQYF
j_call: TRBJ2-7
d_call: TRBD2
clone_size: .
v_call: TRBV3-1/TRBV3-2

cdr3_nt: TGTGCCAGCAGCGTCACTACCGAGCCCTACGAGCAGTACTTC
cdr3_aa: CASSVTTEPYEQYF
j_call: TRBJ2-7
d_call: .
clone_size: .
v_call: TRBV9

cdr3_nt: TGTGCCAGTAGTTCCGGGACTAGCGTGACCGGGGAGCTGTTTTTT
cdr3_aa: CASSSGTSVTGELFF
j_call: TRBJ2-2
d_call: TRBD2
clone_size: .
v_call: TRBV19

cdr3_nt: TGTGCCAGCAGCGTATCAGGGATGGCCCGAAACACCATATATTTT
cdr3_aa: CASSVSGMARNTIYF
j_call: TRBJ1-3
d_call: .
clone_size: .
v_call: TRBV7-9

cdr3_nt: TGTGCCAGCAGCGCCCCGGGCACAGATACGCAGTATTTT
cdr3_aa: CASSAPGTDTQYF
j_call: TRBJ2-3
d_call: .
clone_size: .
v_call: TRBV27

cdr3_nt: TGTGCCAGCAGTCCCGGGGGCCTAGCGGGTTCCTACGAGCAGTACTTC
cdr3_aa: CASSPGGLAGSYEQYF
j_call: TRBJ2-7
d_call: TRBD2
clone_size: .
v_call: TRBV28

cdr3_nt: TGTGCCAGCAGCCTAGATTGGACAGGGTGGTATGGCTACACCTTC
cdr3_aa: CASSLDWTGWYGYTF
j_call: TRBJ1-2
d_call: TRBD1
clone_size: .
v_call: TRBV7-2

cdr3_nt: TGTGCCAGCTCCGGGACATATAATTCACCCCTCCACTTT
cdr3_aa: CASSGTYNSPLHF
j_call: TRBJ1-6
d_call: .
clone_size: .
v_call: TRBV14

cdr3_nt: TGTGCCAGCAGCCACCAGGTTGGGGGGATTAACTCCTACGAGCAGTACTTC
cdr3_aa: CASSHQVGGINSYEQYF
j_call: TRBJ2-7
d_call: .
clone_size: few
v_call: TRBV28

cdr3_nt: TGTGCCAGCAATGAGGACAGGGGTGGCGAGCAGTACTTC
cdr3_aa: CASNEDRGGEQYF
j_call: TRBJ2-7
d_call: TRBD1
clone_size: .
v_call: TRBV6-4

cdr3_nt: TGTGCCAGCATGTCGGGACTAGCAGGCACAGATACGCAGTATTTT
cdr3_aa: CASMSGLAGTDTQYF
j_call: TRBJ2-3
d_call: TRBD2
clone_size: .
v_call: TRBV27

cdr3_nt: TGTGCCAGCAGCTCCTCGGACAGGGCAAACACTGAAGCTTTCTTT
cdr3_aa: CASSSSDRANTEAFF
j_call: TRBJ1-1
d_call: TRBD1
clone_size: .
v_call: TRBV7-9

cdr3_nt: TGTGCCAGCAGTACCCAGGGAGGGGTGCGATATTCACCCCTCCACTTT
cdr3_aa: CASSTQGGVRYSPLHF
j_call: TRBJ1-6
d_call: .
clone_size: .
v_call: TRBV28

cdr3_nt: TGTGCCAGCAGCGCGCGGACTAGCGGGAGCTCAGATACGCAGTATTTT
cdr3_aa: CASSARTSGSSDTQYF
j_call: TRBJ2-3
d_call: TRBD2
clone_size: .
v_call: TRBV5-8

cdr3_nt: TGTGCCAGCAGCTTCTCACAGGGGAGGCAAGAGACCCAGTACTTC
cdr3_aa: CASSFSQGRQETQYF
j_call: TRBJ2-5
d_call: .
clone_size: .
v_call: TRBV5-4

cdr3_nt: TGTGCCACCAGCAGAGACCGGGACTACCTACAAGAGACCCAGTACTTC
cdr3_aa: CATSRDRDYLQETQYF
j_call: TRBJ2-5
d_call: TRBD2
clone_size: once
v_call: TRBV15

cdr3_nt: TGTGCCAGCAGTCCATTGGACAGCTCCTATAATTCACCCCTCCACTTT
cdr3_aa: CASSPLDSSYNSPLHF
j_call: TRBJ1-6
d_call: .
clone_size: .
v_call: TRBV28

cdr3_nt: TGTGCCAGCAGCTCGCGCAGGGGTGCTGGGGCCAACGTCCTGACTTTC
cdr3_aa: CASSSRRGAGANVLTF
j_call: TRBJ2-6
d_call: .
clone_size: .
v_call: TRBV7-2

cdr3_nt: TGTGCCAGCAGCGTAGACGCAGGGAAAACCGGGGAGCTGTTTTTT
cdr3_aa: CASSVDAGKTGELFF
j_call: TRBJ2-2
d_call: .
clone_size: .
v_call: TRBV9

cdr3_nt: TGTGCCAGCAGCTTAGGGCTAGCGGTCAAGAGTACCCAGTACTTC
cdr3_aa: CASSLGLAVKSTQYF
j_call: TRBJ2-5
d_call: TRBD2
clone_size: .
v_call: TRBV13

cdr3_nt: TGTGCCAGCAGCTTGGGGAGCTACGTGGACAATGAGCAGTTCTTC
cdr3_aa: CASSLGSYVDNEQFF
j_call: TRBJ2-1
d_call: .
clone_size: .
v_call: TRBV11-2

cdr3_nt: TGCGCCAGCAGCTTGAGTGGGGCTAGCGATCAGGGTGAGCAGTTCTTC
cdr3_aa: CASSLSGASDQGEQFF
j_call: TRBJ2-1
d_call: .
clone_size: .
v_call: TRBV5-1

cdr3_nt: TGTGCCAGCAGCTTAAGGGGGCTAAGCACAGATACGCAGTATTTT
cdr3_aa: CASSLRGLSTDTQYF
j_call: TRBJ2-3
d_call: TRBD1
clone_size: .
v_call: TRBV11-2

cdr3_nt: TGCGCCAGCAGCCACCCCAGGGACAGGGATGAGCAGTTCTTC
cdr3_aa: CASSHPRDRDEQFF
j_call: TRBJ2-1
d_call: TRBD1
clone_size: .
v_call: TRBV4-1

cdr3_nt: TGTGCCAGCTTCCGGGACAGGGATAAGAACGAGCAGTACTTC
cdr3_aa: CASFRDRDKNEQYF
j_call: TRBJ2-7
d_call: TRBD1
clone_size: .
v_call: TRBV18

cdr3_nt: TGTGCCAGCAGCGGGGGACCGACAGGGGGCACTGAAGCTTTCTTT
cdr3_aa: CASSGGPTGGTEAFF
j_call: TRBJ1-1
d_call: TRBD1
clone_size: .
v_call: TRBV9

cdr3_nt: TGTGCCAGCAGCGACAGGGGGCGAGGGAATGAAAAACTGCTTTTT
cdr3_aa: CASSDRGRGNEKLLF
j_call: TRBJ1-4
d_call: TRBD1
clone_size: .
v_call: TRBV6-2/TRBV6-3

cdr3_nt: TGTGCCAGCAATGAAGTAGCGGGAACCTACGAGCAGTACTTC
cdr3_aa: CASNEVAGTYEQYF
j_call: TRBJ2-7
d_call: TRBD2
clone_size: .
v_call: TRBV28

cdr3_nt: TGTGCCAGCAGCTTAGGCAGGGCTGGAAACACCATATATTTT
cdr3_aa: CASSLGRAGNTIYF
j_call: TRBJ1-3
d_call: .
clone_size: .
v_call: TRBV7-8

cdr3_nt: TGTGCCTGGAGTGTACGGGGTAACACTGAAGCTTTCTTT
cdr3_aa: CAWSVRGNTEAFF
j_call: TRBJ1-1
d_call: .
clone_size: .
v_call: TRBV30

cdr3_nt: TGCGCCAGCAGCCAAGATCCAGGAAATCAGCCCCAGCATTTT
cdr3_aa: CASSQDPGNQPQHF
j_call: TRBJ1-5
d_call: .
clone_size: .
v_call: TRBV4-3

cdr3_nt: TGTGCCAGCAGCCTGACTAGCGCCGATACGCAGTATTTT
cdr3_aa: CASSLTSADTQYF
j_call: TRBJ2-3
d_call: TRBD2
clone_size: few
v_call: TRBV7-9

cdr3_nt: TGTGCCATCCTTCCCCAGGCAGCCCAGAACACTGAAGCTTTCTTT
cdr3_aa: CAILPQAAQNTEAFF
j_call: TRBJ1-1
d_call: .
clone_size: .
v_call: TRBV7-9

cdr3_nt: TGTGCCAGCAGTTTTCGGCTAGCCCCCGGGGAGCTGTTTTTT
cdr3_aa: CASSFRLAPGELFF
j_call: TRBJ2-2
d_call: .
clone_size: once
v_call: TRBV28

cdr3_nt: TGTGCCAGCAGCCCTTGGACAGGGCAATCCTACGAGCAGTACTTC
cdr3_aa: CASSPWTGQSYEQYF
j_call: TRBJ2-7
d_call: TRBD1
clone_size: .
v_call: TRBV7-9

cdr3_nt: TGTGCCAGCAGGTCTCTTCGCACCTTAACAGGTCCCACTGAAGCTTTCTTT
cdr3_aa: CASRSLRTLTGPTEAFF
j_call: TRBJ1-1
d_call: .
clone_size: .
v_call: TRBV27

cdr3_nt: TGTGCCAGCAGCGTAGAATGGCAGGCTATTGGGACAGATACGCAGTATTTT
cdr3_aa: CASSVEWQAIGTDTQYF
j_call: TRBJ2-3
d_call: .
clone_size: once
v_call: TRBV7-2

cdr3_nt: TGTGCCAGCAGTTACGGAGTCGCTATGAACACTGAAGCTTTCTTT
cdr3_aa: CASSYGVAMNTEAFF
j_call: TRBJ1-1
d_call: .
clone_size: .
v_call: TRBV6-2/TRBV6-3

cdr3_nt: TGCAGTGCCACCCCTCGGGATACGCAGTATTTT
cdr3_aa: CSATPRDTQYF
j_call: TRBJ2-3
d_call: .
clone_size: .
v_call: TRBV20-1

cdr3_nt: TGTGCCAGCAGCTTGGCGGCGGGAGTCATCTACAATGAGCAGTTCTTC
cdr3_aa: CASSLAAGVIYNEQFF
j_call: TRBJ2-1
d_call: TRBD2
clone_size: once
v_call: TRBV9

cdr3_nt: TGTGCCAGCAGTCGTGGGACACCGAGCTCCTACGAGCAGTACTTC
cdr3_aa: CASSRGTPSSYEQYF
j_call: TRBJ2-7
d_call: .
clone_size: .
v_call: TRBV6-5

cdr3_nt: TGTGCCAGCAGTTTCCCCGACAGGGGGCCCGGGGAGCTGTTTTTT
cdr3_aa: CASSFPDRGPGELFF
j_call: TRBJ2-2
d_call: TRBD1
clone_size: .
v_call: TRBV28

cdr3_nt: TGTGCCATCAGTGATCCAGGGGACGGTGAAAAACTGTTTTTT
cdr3_aa: CAISDPGDGEKLFF
j_call: TRBJ1-4
d_call: .
clone_size: .
v_call: TRBV10-3

cdr3_nt: TGTGCCAGCAGCTCCGGGACTAGCGGGAGATGGAGCACAGATACGCAGTATTTT
cdr3_aa: CASSSGTSGRWSTDTQYF
j_call: TRBJ2-3
d_call: TRBD2
clone_size: once
v_call: TRBV7-2

cdr3_nt: TGTGCCAGCAGTTACAGGACAGGGCTCTACGAGCAGTACTTC
cdr3_aa: CASSYRTGLYEQYF
j_call: TRBJ2-7
d_call: TRBD1
clone_size: .
v_call: TRBV6-2/TRBV6-3

cdr3_nt: TGTGCCAGCAGCTCGGGACAGGGGTCCGAAGATACGCAGTATTTT
cdr3_aa: CASSSGQGSEDTQYF
j_call: TRBJ2-3
d_call: TRBD1
clone_size: .
v_call: TRBV5-4

cdr3_nt: TGTGCCAGCAGCCGGCCGACAGGGGCCCCCGAGCAGTACTTC
cdr3_aa: CASSRPTGAPEQYF
j_call: TRBJ2-7
d_call: TRBD1
clone_size: .
v_call: TRBV6-5

cdr3_nt: TGTGCCAGCAGTTACTCCCTAGCGGGTCACAATGAGCAGTTCTTC
cdr3_aa: CASSYSLAGHNEQFF
j_call: TRBJ2-1
d_call: TRBD2
clone_size: .
v_call: TRBV6-5

cdr3_nt: TGTGCCAGCACTACGGGAGATAACTATGGCTACACCTTC
cdr3_aa: CASTTGDNYGYTF
j_call: TRBJ1-2
d_call: .
clone_size: .
v_call: TRBV28

cdr3_nt: TGTGCCACCAGCAGAGATTTGGCCCGGAGGGTTTCCTACGAGCAGTACTTC
cdr3_aa: CATSRDLARRVSYEQYF
j_call: TRBJ2-7
d_call: .
clone_size: .
v_call: TRBV15

cdr3_nt: TGTGCCAGCAGCGCGGGGGCCGGGGAGCTGTTTTTT
cdr3_aa: CASSAGAGELFF
j_call: TRBJ2-2
d_call: TRBD2
clone_size: .
v_call: TRBV5-6

cdr3_nt: TGTGCCAGCAGCTTGGGGCAGCGGGCCACAGATACGCAGTATTTT
cdr3_aa: CASSLGQRATDTQYF
j_call: TRBJ2-3
d_call: .
clone_size: .
v_call: TRBV5-8

cdr3_nt: TGTGCCACCAGTGATCCCGGGGAGGGATGGAATGAGCAGTTCTTC
cdr3_aa: CATSDPGEGWNEQFF
j_call: TRBJ2-1
d_call: TRBD2
clone_size: once
v_call: TRBV24-1

cdr3_nt: TGTGCCAGCAGCTTGGACAGGGGGCGACTCACTGAAGCTTTCTTT
cdr3_aa: CASSLDRGRLTEAFF
j_call: TRBJ1-1
d_call: TRBD1
clone_size: .
v_call: TRBV5-6